The clone carrying this T cell receptor beta chain was detected only once. This specimen comes from a study of immune evolution from preneoplasia to lung adenocarcinoma. Assay used: immunoSEQ multiplex PCR; TCRdb lists only in-frame clones, some missing. The data show 37,000 or so clones, about 74% seen once. This CDR3 comprises 13 residues. Germline CDR1 reads SGHRS; CDR2 reads YFSETQ. The V and J ends lost 2 bases and 4 bases respectively, with 9 bases between them. The chain is built from TRBV5-1 and TRBJ2-5; D may be TRBD2 (6 bases). This TCR was recovered from a person aged 55 to 75 with lung adenocarcinoma. The material sequenced was FFPE invasive lung adenocarcinoma tissue. The CDR3 coding sequence is TGCGCCAGCAGCTTCCGGGACTCAGAGACCCAGTACTTC. Protein sequence: CASSFRDSETQYF.